The rows below give T cell receptor beta chains drawn from one sample of a study of monozygotic twins with inflammatory bowel disease. Reanalyzing the 5' RACE reads, TCRdb keeps one entry per CDR3 protein, without DNA. The specimen's table records roughly 320,000 distinct CDR3 sequences. The sequenced sample consisted of blood. These receptors were taken from a human donor with ulcerative colitis or Crohn's disease, or a healthy co-twin of an affected twin (not recorded which). The CDR3 runs from the conserved cysteine through the conserved F or W. Each record gives: J gene, V gene, CDR3 protein.

>TRBJ1-3|TRBV9
CASSVEGAYSGNTIYF
>TRBJ2-7|TRBV7-6
CASSSFGAQEQYF
>TRBJ2-3|TRBV30
CAWSRTRTDTQYF
>TRBJ2-1|TRBV7-9
CASSLGTSTYNEQFF
>TRBJ1-4|TRBV18
CATSRGAYYEKLFF
>TRBJ1-6|TRBV2
CASKEGSPLHF
>TRBJ2-3|TRBV5-1
CASSFWGNTDTQYF
>TRBJ2-7|TRBV6-6
CASSPSTAYEQYF
>TRBJ2-1|TRBV6-5
CASSYATSGGRNEQFF
>TRBJ1-1|TRBV29-1
CSVRPTTNTEAFF
>TRBJ2-1|TRBV19
CASSIPGQGVYNEQFF
>TRBJ2-7|TRBV6-5
CASSHFTGDYEQYF
>TRBJ2-7|TRBV5-1
CASSGSVRGHEQYF
>TRBJ2-7|TRBV5-1
CASSLGAFNIREQYF
>TRBJ2-3|TRBV10-3
CAISEGGGTSTDTQYF
>TRBJ2-1|TRBV20-1
CSARDAGKVNEQFF